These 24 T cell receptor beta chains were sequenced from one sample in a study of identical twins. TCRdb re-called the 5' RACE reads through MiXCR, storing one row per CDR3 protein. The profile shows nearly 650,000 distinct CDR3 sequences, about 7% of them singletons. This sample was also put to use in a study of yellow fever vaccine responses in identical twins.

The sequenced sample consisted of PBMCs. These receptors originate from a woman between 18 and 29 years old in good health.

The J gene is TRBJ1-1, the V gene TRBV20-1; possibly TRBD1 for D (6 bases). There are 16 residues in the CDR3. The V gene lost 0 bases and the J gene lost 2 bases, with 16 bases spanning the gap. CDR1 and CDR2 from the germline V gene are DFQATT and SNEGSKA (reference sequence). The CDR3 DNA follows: TGCAGTGCTAGAGAGTCCCATTCCAGGGGTAACACTGAAGCTTTCTTT. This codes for CSARESHSRGNTEAFF.

The CDR3, as DNA: TGCGCCAGCAGTGAGAATTCGGGGGCCGGAGCTAATGAAAAACTGTTTTTT. Its protein product is CASSENSGAGANEKLFF. V usage is TRBV10-2 and J usage is TRBJ1-4, with D tentatively TRBD1 (6 bases). Germline V gives CDR1 WSHSY, CDR2 SAAADI. Trimming took 2 bases from V and 3 from J, leaving 16 bases between them. This CDR3 is built from 17 residues.

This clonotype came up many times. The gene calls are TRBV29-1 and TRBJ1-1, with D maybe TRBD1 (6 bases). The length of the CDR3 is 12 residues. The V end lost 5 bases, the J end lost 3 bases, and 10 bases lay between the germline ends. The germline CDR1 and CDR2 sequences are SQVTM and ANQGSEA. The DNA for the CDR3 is TGCAGCGTTTTGGGGGCGTACACTGAAGCTTTCTTT. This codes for CSVLGAYTEAFF. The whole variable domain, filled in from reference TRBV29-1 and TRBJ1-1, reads SAVISQKPSRDICQRGTSLTIQCQVDSQVTMMFWYRQQPGQSLTLIATANQGSEATYESGFVIDKFPISRPNLTFSTLTVSNMSPEDSSIYLCSVLGAYTEAFFGQGTRLTVV.

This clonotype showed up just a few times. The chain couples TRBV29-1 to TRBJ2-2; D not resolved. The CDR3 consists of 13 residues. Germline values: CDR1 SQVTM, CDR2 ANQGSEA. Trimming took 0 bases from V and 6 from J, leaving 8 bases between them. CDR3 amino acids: CSVEEYQPGELFF. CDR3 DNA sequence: TGCAGCGTTGAAGAATACCAACCCGGGGAGCTGTTTTTT.

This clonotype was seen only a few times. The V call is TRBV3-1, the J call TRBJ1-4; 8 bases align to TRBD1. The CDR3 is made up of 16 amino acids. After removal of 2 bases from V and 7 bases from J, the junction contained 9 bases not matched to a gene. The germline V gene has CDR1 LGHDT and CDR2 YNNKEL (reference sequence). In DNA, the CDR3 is TGTGCCAGCAGCCAACCTCAGGACAGGGATGGTGAAAAACTGTTTTTT. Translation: CASSQPQDRDGEKLFF. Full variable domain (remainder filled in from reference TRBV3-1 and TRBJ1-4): DTAVSQTPKYLVTQMGNDKSIKCEQNLGHDTMYWYKQDSKKFLKIMFSYNNKELIINETVPNRFSPKSPDKAHLNLHINSLELGDSAVYFCASSQPQDRDGEKLFFGSGTQLSVL.

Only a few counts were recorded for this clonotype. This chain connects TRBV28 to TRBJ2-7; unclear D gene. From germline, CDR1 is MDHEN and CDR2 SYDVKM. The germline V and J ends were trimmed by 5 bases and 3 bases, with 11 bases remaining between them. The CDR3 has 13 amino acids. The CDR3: CASSPDYIYEQYV. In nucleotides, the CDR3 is TGTGCCAGCAGTCCCGATTACATCTACGAGCAGTACGTC.

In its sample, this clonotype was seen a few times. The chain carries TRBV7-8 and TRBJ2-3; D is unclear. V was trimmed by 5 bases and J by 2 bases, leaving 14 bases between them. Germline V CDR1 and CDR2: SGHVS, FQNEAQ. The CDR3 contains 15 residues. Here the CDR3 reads CASSGRGRVTDTQYF. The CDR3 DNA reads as TGTGCCAGCAGCGGCCGAGGCCGTGTCACAGATACGCAGTATTTT.

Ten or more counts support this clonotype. As DNA, the CDR3 is TGCGCCAGCAGCACAAACGGGGACCTCTTTTCTAACTATGGCTACACCTTC. The encoded protein is CASSTNGDLFSNYGYTF. The gene calls are TRBV5-1 and TRBJ1-2, with D perhaps matching TRBD1 (5 bases). Germline assignment: CDR1 SGHRS and CDR2 YFSETQ. The germline V and J ends were trimmed by 4 bases and 0 bases, with 19 bases remaining between them. The CDR3 has 17 residues.

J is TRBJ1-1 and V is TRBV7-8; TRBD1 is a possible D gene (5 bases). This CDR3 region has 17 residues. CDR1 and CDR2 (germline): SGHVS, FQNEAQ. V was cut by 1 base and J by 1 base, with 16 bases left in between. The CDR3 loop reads CASSLVGVRDRNTEAFF. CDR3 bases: TGTGCCAGCAGCTTAGTGGGGGTGAGGGATAGGAACACTGAAGCTTTCTTT.

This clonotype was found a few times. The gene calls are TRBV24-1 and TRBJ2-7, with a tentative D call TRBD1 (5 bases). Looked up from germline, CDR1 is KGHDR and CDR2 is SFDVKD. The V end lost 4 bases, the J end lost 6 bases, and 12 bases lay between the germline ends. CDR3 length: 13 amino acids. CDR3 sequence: CATSESSRGEQYF. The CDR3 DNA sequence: TGTGCCACCAGTGAGTCTTCTAGGGGCGAGCAGTACTTC.

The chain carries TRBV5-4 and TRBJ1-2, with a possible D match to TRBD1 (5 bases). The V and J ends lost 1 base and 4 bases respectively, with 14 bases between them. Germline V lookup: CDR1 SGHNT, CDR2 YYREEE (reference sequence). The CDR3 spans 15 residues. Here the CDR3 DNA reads TGTGCCAGCAGCTTGCAGGGTTTTCCCACCTATGGCTACACCTTC. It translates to CASSLQGFPTYGYTF.

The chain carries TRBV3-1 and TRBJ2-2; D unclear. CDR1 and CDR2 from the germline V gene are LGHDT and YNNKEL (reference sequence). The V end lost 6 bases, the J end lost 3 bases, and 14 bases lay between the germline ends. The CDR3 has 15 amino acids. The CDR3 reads CASSSYGRDTGELFF. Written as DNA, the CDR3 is TGTGCCAGCAGTTCTTACGGACGGGACACCGGGGAGCTGTTTTTT. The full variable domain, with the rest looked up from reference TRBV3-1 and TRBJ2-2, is DTAVSQTPKYLVTQMGNDKSIKCEQNLGHDTMYWYKQDSKKFLKIMFSYNNKELIINETVPNRFSPKSPDKAHLNLHINSLELGDSAVYFCASSSYGRDTGELFFGEGSRLTVL.

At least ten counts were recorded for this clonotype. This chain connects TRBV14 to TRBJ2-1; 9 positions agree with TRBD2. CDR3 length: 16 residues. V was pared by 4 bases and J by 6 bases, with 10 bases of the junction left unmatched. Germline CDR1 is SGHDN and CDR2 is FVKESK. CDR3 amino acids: CASSLVSGSLSNEQFF. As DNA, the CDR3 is TGTGCCAGCAGCCTCGTTAGCGGGAGTTTAAGCAATGAGCAGTTCTTC.

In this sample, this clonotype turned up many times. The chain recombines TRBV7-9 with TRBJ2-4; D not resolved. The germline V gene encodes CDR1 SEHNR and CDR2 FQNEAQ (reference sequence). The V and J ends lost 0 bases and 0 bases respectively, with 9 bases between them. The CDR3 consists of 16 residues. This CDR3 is CASSLAPTEAKNIQYF. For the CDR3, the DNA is TGTGCCAGCAGCTTAGCACCTACTGAAGCCAAAAACATTCAGTACTTC.

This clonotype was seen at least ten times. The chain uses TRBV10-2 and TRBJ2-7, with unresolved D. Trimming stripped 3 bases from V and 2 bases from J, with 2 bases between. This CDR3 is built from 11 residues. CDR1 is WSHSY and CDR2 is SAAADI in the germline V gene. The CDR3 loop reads CASSDAYEQYF. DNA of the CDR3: TGCGCCAGCAGTGATGCCTACGAGCAGTACTTC.

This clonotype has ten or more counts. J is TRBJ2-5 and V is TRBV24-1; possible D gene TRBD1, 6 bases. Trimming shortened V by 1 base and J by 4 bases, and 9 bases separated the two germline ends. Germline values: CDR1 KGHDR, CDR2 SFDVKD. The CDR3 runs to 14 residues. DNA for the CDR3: TGTGCCACCAGTGATTTAACCAGGGGAGAGACCCAGTACTTC. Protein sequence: CATSDLTRGETQYF.

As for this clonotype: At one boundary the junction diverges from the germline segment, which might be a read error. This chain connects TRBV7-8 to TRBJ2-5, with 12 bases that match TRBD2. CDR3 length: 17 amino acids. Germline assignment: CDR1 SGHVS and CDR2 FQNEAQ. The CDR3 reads CASSILTSGSTQEAQYF. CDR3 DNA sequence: TGTGCCAGCAGCATCCTGACTAGCGGGAGTACACAAGAGGCCCAGTACTTC.

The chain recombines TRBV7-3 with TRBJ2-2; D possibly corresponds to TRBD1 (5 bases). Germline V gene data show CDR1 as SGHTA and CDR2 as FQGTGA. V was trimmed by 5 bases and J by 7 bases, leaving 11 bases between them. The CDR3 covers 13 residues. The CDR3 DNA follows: TGTGCCAGCAGCCCCCAGGGTCACGGGGAGCTGTTTTTT. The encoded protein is CASSPQGHGELFF. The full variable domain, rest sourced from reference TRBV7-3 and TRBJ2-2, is GAGVSQTPSNKVTEKGKYVELRCDPISGHTALYWYRQSLGQGPEFLIYFQGTGAADDSGLPNDRFFAVRPEGSVSTLKIQRTERGDSAVYLCASSPQGHGELFFGEGSRLTVL.

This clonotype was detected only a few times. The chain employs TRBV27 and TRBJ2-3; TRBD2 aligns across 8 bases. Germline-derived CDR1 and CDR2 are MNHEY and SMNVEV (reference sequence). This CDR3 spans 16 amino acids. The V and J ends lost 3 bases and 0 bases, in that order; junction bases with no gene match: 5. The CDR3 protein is CASSFSGATSTDTQYF. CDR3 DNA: TGTGCCAGCAGTTTTAGCGGGGCAACAAGCACAGATACGCAGTATTTT.

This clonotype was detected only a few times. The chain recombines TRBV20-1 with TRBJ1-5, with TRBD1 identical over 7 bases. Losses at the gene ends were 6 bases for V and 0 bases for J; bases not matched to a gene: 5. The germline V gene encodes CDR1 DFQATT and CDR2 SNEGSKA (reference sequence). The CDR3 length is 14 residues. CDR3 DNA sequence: TGCAGTGCGGAGGACAGGAATAGCAATCAGCCCCAGCATTTT. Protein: CSAEDRNSNQPQHF.

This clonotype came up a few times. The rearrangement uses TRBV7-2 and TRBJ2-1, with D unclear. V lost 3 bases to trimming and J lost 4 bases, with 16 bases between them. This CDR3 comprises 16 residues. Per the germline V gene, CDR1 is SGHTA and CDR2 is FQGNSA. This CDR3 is CASSLNWDQTYNEQFF. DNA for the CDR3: TGTGCCAGCAGCTTGAACTGGGATCAGACTTACAATGAGCAGTTCTTC.

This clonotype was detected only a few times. The CDR3 coding sequence is TGTGCCACCAGTGATATCGGGACAGGGTCATACGAGCAGTACTTC. This translates into CATSDIGTGSYEQYF. The chain recombines TRBV24-1 with TRBJ2-7, with TRBD1 matching over 9 bases. Trimming took 3 bases from V and 4 from J; bases not matched to a gene: 6. Germline CDR1 is KGHDR and CDR2 is SFDVKD. This CDR3 comprises 15 residues.

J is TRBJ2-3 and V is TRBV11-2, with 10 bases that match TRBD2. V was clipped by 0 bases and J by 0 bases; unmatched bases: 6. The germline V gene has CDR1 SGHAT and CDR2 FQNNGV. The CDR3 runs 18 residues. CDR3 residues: CASSLDPGLAASTDTQYF. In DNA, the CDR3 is TGTGCCAGCAGCTTAGATCCAGGACTAGCGGCTAGCACAGATACGCAGTATTTT. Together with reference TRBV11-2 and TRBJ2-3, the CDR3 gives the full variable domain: EAGVAQSPRYKIIEKRQSVAFWCNPISGHATLYWYQQILGQGPKLLIQFQNNGVVDDSQLPKDRFSAERLKGVDSTLKIQPAKLEDSAVYLCASSLDPGLAASTDTQYFGPGTRLTVL.

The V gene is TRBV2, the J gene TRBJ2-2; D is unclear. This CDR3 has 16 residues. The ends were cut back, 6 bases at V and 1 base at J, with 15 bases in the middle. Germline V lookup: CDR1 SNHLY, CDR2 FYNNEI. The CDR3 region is CASSGTTTRNTGELFF. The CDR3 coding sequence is TGTGCCAGCAGCGGCACTACGACGAGGAACACCGGGGAGCTGTTTTTT. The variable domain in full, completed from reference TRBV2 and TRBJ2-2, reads EPEVTQTPSHQVTQMGQEVILRCVPISNHLYFYWYRQILGQKVEFLVSFYNNEISEKSEIFDDQFSVERPDGSNFTLKIRSTKLEDSAMYFCASSGTTTRNTGELFFGEGSRLTVL.